This is a list of T cell receptor beta chains from one sample in a study of T cell responses to AZD1222 COVID-19 vaccine. Only in-frame clones appear in the TCRdb table, and some are missing; sequencing was by immunoSEQ multiplex PCR. The table shows about 83,000 clones, with 86% occurring only once. This specimen consisted of peripheral blood, obtained on day 0 of AZD1222 vaccination. These receptors all stem from an adult in good health. The CDR3 runs from the conserved cysteine through the conserved F or W. A D gene is named only where the DNA matches it firmly. Clone size is not always given. Where it is, it says once, few, many or a class for expanded clones.

d_gene,j_gene,v_gene,abundance,CDR3nt,CDR3aa
.,TRBJ2-2,TRBV7-9,.,TGTGCCAGCAGCTCGACAAGAAACACCGGGGAGCTGTTTTTT,CASSSTRNTGELFF
.,TRBJ1-1,TRBV30,.,TGTGCCTGGGGACCGATGAACACTGAAGCTTTCTTT,CAWGPMNTEAFF
.,TRBJ2-3,TRBV9,.,TGTGCCAGCAGCGTAGGCTTAGGACAGACTAGCACAGATACGCAGTATTTT,CASSVGLGQTSTDTQYF
TRBD2,TRBJ2-7,TRBV6-2/TRBV6-3,once,TGTGCCAGCAGCCACAAGCGGCGGGAGTTATCCTACGAGCAGTACTTC,CASSHKRRELSYEQYF
TRBD1,TRBJ1-6,TRBV10-3,.,TGTGCCATCCGAAATACAGGGGATAATTCACCCCTCCACTTT,CAIRNTGDNSPLHF
.,TRBJ2-7,TRBV4-1,.,TGCGCCAGCAGCCTCAGACAGGCCGGCTCCTACGAGCAGTACTTC,CASSLRQAGSYEQYF
TRBD2,TRBJ2-4,TRBV7-9,.,TGTGCCAGCAGCTTAGGAGAGGGAGGGACGGACGTCATTCAGTACTTC,CASSLGEGGTDVIQYF
TRBD2,TRBJ2-3,TRBV18,.,TGTGCCAGCTCACCACTTAGGACTAGCGGGGATTATACAGATACGCAGTATTTT,CASSPLRTSGDYTDTQYF
.,TRBJ1-1,TRBV7-9,.,TGTGCCAGCAGCTCAACCGCTAGGCAGGGCCCGAACACTGAAGCTTTCTTT,CASSSTARQGPNTEAFF
.,TRBJ1-4,TRBV19,.,TGTGCCAGTACTACAGACGGAACCTACTTGAATGAAAAACTGTTTTTT,CASTTDGTYLNEKLFF
TRBD1,TRBJ2-7,TRBV5-1,.,TGCGCCAGCAGCTTGGAGCCGCCTTACACAGGGGAAGAGCAGTACTTC,CASSLEPPYTGEEQYF
TRBD2,TRBJ2-5,TRBV2,.,TGTGCCAGCAGCCCTCTCCTAGCGGGAGGGCCGTCCGAGGAGACCCAGTACTTC,CASSPLLAGGPSEETQYF
.,TRBJ1-3,TRBV28,once,TGTGCCAGCAGTTTAAGCGTGGGAGGGTTCTCTGGAAACACCATATATTTT,CASSLSVGGFSGNTIYF
.,TRBJ2-3,TRBV6-1,.,TGTGCCAGCAGTGAAGCGCCAAAGCGTGGGGCGCAGTATTTT,CASSEAPKRGAQYF
TRBD1,TRBJ1-5,TRBV6-2/TRBV6-3,.,TGTGCCAGCAGTTACGGACAGGTGAATGAGCCCCAGCATTTT,CASSYGQVNEPQHF
.,TRBJ2-7,TRBV2,.,TGTGCCAGCAGGGGGTTTGCGCGGTACGAGCAGTACTTC,CASRGFARYEQYF
.,TRBJ2-4,TRBV18,.,TGTGCCAGCTCACCAGAGGCTGGGGCCAAAAACATTCAGTACTTC,CASSPEAGAKNIQYF
.,TRBJ1-1,TRBV5-4,once,TGTGCCAGCAGCTTGGAACGTTCTACTGAAGCTTTCTTT,CASSLERSTEAFF
TRBD2,TRBJ2-1,TRBV27,.,TGTGCCACCTCGCTTCTAGCGGGAGTGAGCAATGAGCAGTTCTTC,CATSLLAGVSNEQFF
.,TRBJ1-5,TRBV27,.,TGTGCCAGCAGTTTGGACGGGCCGATCCAAGGAAGCAATCAGCCCCAGCATTTT,CASSLDGPIQGSNQPQHF
.,TRBJ2-5,TRBV5-1,.,TGCGCCAGCAGCCCGGTGCGGCCGGGGTTCCAAGAGACCCAGTACTTC,CASSPVRPGFQETQYF
.,TRBJ1-3,TRBV19,.,TGTGCCAGTAGTATTTCGGCTCTCTCTGGAAACACCATATATTTT,CASSISALSGNTIYF
.,TRBJ1-4,TRBV7-9,.,TGTGCCAGCAGCGGCCGCGATGAAAAACTGTTTTTT,CASSGRDEKLFF